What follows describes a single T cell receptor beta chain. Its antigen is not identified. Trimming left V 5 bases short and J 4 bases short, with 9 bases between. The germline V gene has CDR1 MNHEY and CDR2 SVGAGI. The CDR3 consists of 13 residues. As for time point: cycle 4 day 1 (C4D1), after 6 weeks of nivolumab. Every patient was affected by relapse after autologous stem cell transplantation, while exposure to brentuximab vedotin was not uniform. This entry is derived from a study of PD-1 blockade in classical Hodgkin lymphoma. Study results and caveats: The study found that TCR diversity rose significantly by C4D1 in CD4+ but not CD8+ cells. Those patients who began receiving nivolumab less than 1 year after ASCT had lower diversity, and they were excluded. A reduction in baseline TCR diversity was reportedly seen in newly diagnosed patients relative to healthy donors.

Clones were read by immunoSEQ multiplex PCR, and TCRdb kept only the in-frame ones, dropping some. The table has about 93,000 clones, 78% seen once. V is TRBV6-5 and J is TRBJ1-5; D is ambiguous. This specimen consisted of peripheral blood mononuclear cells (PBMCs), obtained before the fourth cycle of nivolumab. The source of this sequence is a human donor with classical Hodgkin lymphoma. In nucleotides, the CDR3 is TGTGCCAGCAGTCAGGTTGGGAATCAGCCCCAGCATTTT. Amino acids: CASSQVGNQPQHF.